What follows describes a single TCR beta chain. What it recognizes is unknown. The sample is drawn from a study of T cells in Graves' hyperthyroidism and ophthalmopathy. The study's findings and limits: A model using 13 V-J features told ophthalmopathy apart from stable hyperthyroidism.

The CDR3 spans 15 residues. After removal of 3 bases from V and 6 bases from J, the junction contained 10 bases not matched to a gene. Germline CDR1 reads SGHAT; CDR2 reads FQNNGV. The source material, RNA transcripts, was used to amplify TCR beta CDR3 regions. A set of HTBI primers served as the primers for a first-round RT-PCR of the TCR CDR3. TCRdb reanalysed the multiplex PCR reads using MiXCR and keeps one entry per CDR3 protein. Among 550,000 to 600,000 distinct CDR3 sequences, roughly 46% were seen once, and the ten largest hold 19%. Diagnosing involved the use of clinical symptoms, serum thyroxine and TRAb, thyroid ultrasound and orbital computed tomography.

The receptor's source is an adult woman with Graves' disease, either hyperthyroidism or ophthalmopathy (not recorded which). The source material was peripheral blood or thyroid tissue (not recorded which). The chain uses TRBV11-2 and TRBJ1-1; 7 bases align to TRBD1. CDR3 region: CASSFDRARGAEAFF. As DNA, the CDR3 is TGTGCCAGCAGCTTTGACAGGGCGCGAGGTGCTGAAGCTTTCTTT.